This T cell receptor beta chain emerged from a study of blood T cell repertoires in COVID-19. Study information: Sources were T cells, B-cell-depleted T cells, or PBMCs; the material itself was cDNA or gDNA.

Trimming at V came to 10 bases and at J to 5 bases, leaving 7 bases not matched to a gene. The CDR3 has 12 amino acids. Germline-derived CDR1 and CDR2 are ENHRY and SYGVKD. Original data processing: Scientists estimated how many nucleated cells there were by amplifying reference gene primers. This table comes from immunoSEQ multiplex PCR, and its TCRdb copy is limited to in-frame clones, with some not included. V, J and clone size are taken as reported in that table, and D and trimming were inferred from the DNA itself. The sample has fewer than 150,000 clones, 84% seen once. This TCR came from a human donor in a cohort sampled during active COVID-19. The chain has TRBV10-3 and TRBJ2-5; 7 bases fit TRBD1. The specimen was peripheral blood. The CDR3 protein is CATGQGEETQYF. CDR3 DNA: TGTGCCACCGGCCAGGGGGAGGAGACCCAGTACTTC.